The source of this T cell receptor beta chain is a study of shared clonotypes between healthy human individuals. Study background: Three plates were used per donor for CD4 naive, three for CD4 memory, two for CD8 naive and one for CD8 memory.

The authors ran the assay at deep level. Sorted-subset replicate PCR reactions contained 200 ng DNA, corresponding to some 30,000 T cell genomes. Repertoires were generated with immunoSEQ multiplex PCR, while TCRdb's copy carries only in-frame clones and drops some. The profile shows around 2,000,000 clones, about 95% of them singletons. The CDR3 runs to 13 residues. Deletions cut 2 bases from V and 6 bases from J, with 13 bases between. Germline V gene sequence: CDR1 GTSNPN, CDR2 SVGIG (reference sequence). This clone was found a few times. Naive CD8 cells comprised CD45RO-negative, CCR7-positively selected cells, excluding terminally differentiated effector memory CD45RA+ cells. All of the donors resided in Nashville, Tennessee, and each was a Caucasian adult.

The chain is built from TRBV30 and TRBJ1-1, with D perhaps TRBD1 (5 bases). The sequencing sample was made of naive CD8+ T cells sorted from blood. The receptor's source is a man aged 18 to 35 in good health. CDR3 in DNA: TGTGCCTGGAGTCAGGTTGGGGCCCCTGAAGCTTTCTTT. Its protein is CAWSQVGAPEAFF.